The 3 T cell receptor beta chains listed next were all sequenced from one sample in a study of T cell repertoires in cytomegalovirus infection. TCRdb reprocessed the reads via MiXCR and lists one record per CDR3 protein. The sample has 600,000 to 700,000 distinct CDR3 sequences, roughly 33% seen once. Their antigen targets remain unknown. Here the sequenced sample was cultured PBMCs, taken from culture after CMV antigen stimulation. The receptors come from a human donor in good health (CMV status not recorded). Some clones in this sample may be carry-over from other donors' samples.

CDR3 sequence (DNA): TGTGCCATCAGCTTGACAGGGGACCCTACCACAGATACGCAGTATTTT. This gives the protein CAISLTGDPTTDTQYF. V and J are TRBV10-3 and TRBJ2-3; 8 nucleotides match TRBD1. Germline V gives CDR1 ENHRY, CDR2 SYGVKD. The CDR3 consists of 16 residues. J lost 2 bases, V lost 6 bases, and 10 bases had no gene match.

The chain is built from TRBV7-9 and TRBJ2-5; unclear D gene. The V gene lost 3 bases and the J gene lost 3 bases, with 5 bases spanning the gap. Looked up from germline, CDR1 is SEHNR and CDR2 is FQNEAQ (reference sequence). This CDR3 region has 12 residues. CDR3 in DNA: TGTGCCAGCAGCTTTAAGAAAGAGACCCAGTACTTC. Protein: CASSFKKETQYF.

The rearrangement uses TRBV7-2 and TRBJ2-5, with D possibly matching TRBD1 (6 bases). Germline V gives CDR1 SGHTA, CDR2 FQGNSA. Trimming took off 3 bases at V and 3 bases at J, with 20 bases between the two ends. The CDR3 contains 17 residues. The CDR3 is CASSFLPGHREEETQYF. In DNA form, the CDR3 reads TGTGCCAGCAGCTTTTTGCCGGGACACCGAGAGGAAGAGACCCAGTACTTC.